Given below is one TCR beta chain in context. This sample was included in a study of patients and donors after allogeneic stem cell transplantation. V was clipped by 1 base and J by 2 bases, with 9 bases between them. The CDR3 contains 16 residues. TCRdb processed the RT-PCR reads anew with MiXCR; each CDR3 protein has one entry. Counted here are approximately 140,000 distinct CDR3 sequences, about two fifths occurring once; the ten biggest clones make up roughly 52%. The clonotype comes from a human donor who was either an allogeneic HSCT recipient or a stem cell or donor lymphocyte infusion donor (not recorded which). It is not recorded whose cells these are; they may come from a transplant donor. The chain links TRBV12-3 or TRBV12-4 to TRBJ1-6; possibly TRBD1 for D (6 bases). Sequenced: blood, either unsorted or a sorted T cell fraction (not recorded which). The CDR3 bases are TGTGCCAGCAGTTTAGGGGGGGCAACCTATAATTCACCCCTCCACTTT. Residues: CASSLGGATYNSPLHF.